The source of this TCR beta chain is a study of cytomegalovirus exposure and HLA in healthy donors. CDR1 is SGHAT and CDR2 is FQNNGV in the germline V gene. V was cut by 5 bases and J by 7 bases, with 14 bases left in between. The CDR3 contains 13 residues. TCRdb's table, derived via immunoSEQ multiplex PCR, lists solely in-frame clones and lacks some. The data contain about 56,000 clones, 93% of them singletons. The sequencing input was PBMCs. The chain recombines TRBV11-2 with TRBJ1-2; D is ambiguous. The TCR comes from a woman under 30 in good health and CMV-seropositive. The CDR3 here is CASSLTAAAGYTF. The CDR3 DNA is TGTGCCAGCAGCCTAACAGCCGCCGCTGGCTACACCTTC.